This TCR beta chain stems from a study of naive and memory T cell subsets. Notes on the study in general: Over 95% of naive TCR sequences appeared only once after error correction, unlike memory subsets. Naive repertoires, especially CD8, held a few larger clonotypes, possibly memory cells re-expressing CD45RA.

A few counts support this clonotype. The antigen is unknown. An equimolar mix of two oligonucleotides served as the beta constant-region primer for TRBC1 and TRBC2. Four rounds of PCR amplified the ligated cDNA using nested alpha and beta constant-region primers plus SP2. MiXCR, applied by TCRdb to the UMI-ligation and nested PCR reads, yields one record per CDR3 protein. The data contain about 150,000 distinct CDR3 sequences, over 20% of them singletons. Trimming at V came to 2 bases and at J to 6 bases, leaving 7 bases not matched to a gene. This CDR3 has 15 amino acids. Per germline, CDR1 SGHTA and CDR2 FQGTGA. CMV status came from CD4+ T cell IFNgamma after overnight CMV lysate stimulation of fresh PBMCs. Cells stained for CD3, CD4, CD8, CD45RA and CD27 were sorted into four subsets.

The receptor was isolated from a human donor in good health. V usage is TRBV7-3 and J usage is TRBJ2-7; 10 bases match TRBD2. Sequenced material: naive CD4+ T cells from blood. The CDR3 nucleotides are TGTGCCAGCAGCTTACTAGCGGGAGTAGCGAGCGAGCAGTACTTC. It encodes CASSLLAGVASEQYF.